Below, 4 T cell receptor beta chains from the same sample are listed, as sequenced in a study of response to subunit inactivated influenza vaccine. A single record per CDR3 protein comes from TCRdb applying MiXCR to the RT-PCR reads. The data contain hundreds of thousands of distinct CDR3 sequences, 12% to 15% of them singletons. The sample was PBMCs from blood, taken 14 to 15 days before vaccination. The receptor set was obtained from a middle-aged man who received an inactivated influenza vaccine.

V and J are TRBV6-5 and TRBJ2-3; D remains ambiguous. The CDR3 loop spans 11 amino acids. The germline CDR1 and CDR2 sequences are MNHEY and SVGAGI. With 10 bases removed from V and 9 bases from J, the gap between germline ends came to 14 bases. CDR3 residues: CATWVRGTQYF. CDR3 coding DNA: TGTGCCACGTGGGTGCGTGGGACGCAGTATTTT.

In DNA, the CDR3 is TGTGCCAGCAGCTTGACAGGGGCGGCGGGGACCCAGTACTTC. Translated: CASSLTGAAGTQYF. This sequence joins TRBV11-2 and TRBJ2-5, with 8 positions matching TRBD1. V shed 3 bases and J 7 bases; nucleotides not matched to a gene: 7. Germline assignment: CDR1 SGHAT and CDR2 FQNNGV. The CDR3 runs 14 residues.

The genes are TRBV27 and TRBJ1-5; D is possibly TRBD1 (5 bases). The germline V gene has CDR1 MNHEY and CDR2 SMNVEV (reference sequence). CDR3 length: 13 residues. V dropped 4 bases and J dropped 5 bases, with 9 bases sitting between them. CDR3 protein: CASSSEGYQPQHF. The CDR3 DNA follows: TGTGCCAGCAGTTCGGAGGGGTATCAGCCCCAGCATTTT.

This clonotype came up many times. The chain joins TRBV4-3 to TRBJ2-1; 8 nucleotides agree with TRBD1. Per germline, CDR1 LGHNA and CDR2 YSLEER. The V segment lost 1 base and the J segment 8 bases; nucleotides outside the gene matches: 1. The CDR3 loop spans 13 amino acids. CDR3 nucleotide sequence: TGCGCCAGCAGCCAAGGACAGGGGTATGAGCAGTTCTTC. As protein: CASSQGQGYEQFF.